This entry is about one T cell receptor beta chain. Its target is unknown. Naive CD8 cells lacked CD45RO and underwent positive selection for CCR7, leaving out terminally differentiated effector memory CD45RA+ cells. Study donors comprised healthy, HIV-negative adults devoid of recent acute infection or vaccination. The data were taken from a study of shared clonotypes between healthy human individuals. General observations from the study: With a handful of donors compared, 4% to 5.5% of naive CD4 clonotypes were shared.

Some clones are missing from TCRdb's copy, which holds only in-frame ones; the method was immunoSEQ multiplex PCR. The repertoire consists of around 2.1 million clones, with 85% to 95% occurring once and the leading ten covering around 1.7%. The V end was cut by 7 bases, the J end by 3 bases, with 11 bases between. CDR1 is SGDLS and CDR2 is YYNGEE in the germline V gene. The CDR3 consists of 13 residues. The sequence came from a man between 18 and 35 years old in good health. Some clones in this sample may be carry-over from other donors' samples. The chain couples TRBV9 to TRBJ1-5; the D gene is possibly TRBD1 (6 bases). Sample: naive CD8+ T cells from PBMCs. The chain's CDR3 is CASGGQNNQPQHF. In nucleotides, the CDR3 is TGTGCCAGCGGTGGACAGAACAATCAGCCCCAGCATTTT. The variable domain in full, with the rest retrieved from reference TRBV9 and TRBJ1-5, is DSGVTQTPKHLITATGQRVTLRCSPRSGDLSVYWYQQSLDQGLQFLIQYYNGEERAKGNILERFSAQQFPDLHSELNLSSLELGDSALYFCASGGQNNQPQHFGDGTRLSIL.